This T cell receptor (beta chain) was sequenced in a study of cytomegalovirus exposure and HLA in healthy donors. Per the germline V gene, CDR1 is SGHRS and CDR2 is YFSETQ. The CDR3 has 15 amino acids. V was pared by 4 bases and J by 0 bases, with 0 bases of the junction left unmatched. Note on this clone: As yet, its antigen is unknown.

Study-wide results and limits: Earlier results showed most TCR beta V segments being productive about 87% or about 30% of the time. Most TCR sequences were uncommon, yet certain public TCRs appeared in many donors.

A multiplex PCR was run with 60 Vbeta primers and 13 Jbeta primers. Some clones are missing from TCRdb's copy, which holds only in-frame ones; the method was immunoSEQ multiplex PCR. Of about 240,000 clones in the sample, about 81% were seen once. These donors counted as nominally healthy when sampled, but unrecorded immune exposures were likely. Sample: PBMCs. The chain is built from TRBV5-1 and TRBJ2-1; 11 nucleotides match TRBD2. The TCR was taken from a woman aged 60 to 75 in good health and CMV-seropositive. The CDR3 DNA follows: TGCGCCAGCAGCACTAGCGGGAGCTCCTACAATGAGCAGTTCTTC. Amino acids: CASSTSGSSYNEQFF.